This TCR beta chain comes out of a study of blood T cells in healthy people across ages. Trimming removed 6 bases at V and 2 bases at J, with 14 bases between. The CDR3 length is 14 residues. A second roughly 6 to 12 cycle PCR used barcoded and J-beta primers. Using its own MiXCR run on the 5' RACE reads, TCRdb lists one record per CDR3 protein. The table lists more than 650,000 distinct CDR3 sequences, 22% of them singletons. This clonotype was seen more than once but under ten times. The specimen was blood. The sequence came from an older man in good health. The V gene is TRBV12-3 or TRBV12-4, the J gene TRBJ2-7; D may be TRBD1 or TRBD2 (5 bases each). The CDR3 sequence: CASRSGTYTYEQYF. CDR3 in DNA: TGTGCCAGCAGATCCGGGACCTATACCTACGAGCAGTACTTC.